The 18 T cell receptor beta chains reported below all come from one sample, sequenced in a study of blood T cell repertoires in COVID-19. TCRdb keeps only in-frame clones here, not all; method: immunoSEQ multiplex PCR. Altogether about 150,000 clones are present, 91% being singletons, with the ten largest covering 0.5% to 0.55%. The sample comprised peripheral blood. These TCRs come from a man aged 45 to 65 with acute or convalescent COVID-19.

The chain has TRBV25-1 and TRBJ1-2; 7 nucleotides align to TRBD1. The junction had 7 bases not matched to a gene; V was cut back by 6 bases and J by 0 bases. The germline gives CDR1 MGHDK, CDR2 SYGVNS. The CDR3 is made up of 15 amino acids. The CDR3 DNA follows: TGTGCCAGCAGGGGCGGGGACAGCACTAACTATGGCTACACCTTC. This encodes CASRGGDSTNYGYTF.

Written as DNA, the CDR3 is TGTGCCAGCAGTTCTGGGGGCAGGGAGACCCAGTACTTC. This sequence encodes CASSSGGRETQYF. The genes are TRBV28 and TRBJ2-5; tentative D call: TRBD1 (6 bases). The CDR3 has 13 amino acids. The germline V gene encodes CDR1 MDHEN and CDR2 SYDVKM. Trimming removed 4 bases at V and 5 bases at J, with 11 bases between.

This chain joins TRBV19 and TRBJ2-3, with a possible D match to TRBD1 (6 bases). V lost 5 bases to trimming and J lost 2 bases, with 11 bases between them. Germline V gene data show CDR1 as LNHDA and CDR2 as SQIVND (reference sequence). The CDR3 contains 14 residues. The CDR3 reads CASSLQGFTDTQYF. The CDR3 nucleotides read TGTGCCAGTAGTCTACAGGGATTCACAGATACGCAGTATTTT.

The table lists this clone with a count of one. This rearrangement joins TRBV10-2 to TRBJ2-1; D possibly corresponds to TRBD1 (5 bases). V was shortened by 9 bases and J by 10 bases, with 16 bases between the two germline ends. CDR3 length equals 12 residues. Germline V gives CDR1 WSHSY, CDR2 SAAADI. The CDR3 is CASSKQGWEQFF. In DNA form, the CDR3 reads TGCGCCAGTTCAAAGCAGGGTTGGGAGCAGTTCTTC.

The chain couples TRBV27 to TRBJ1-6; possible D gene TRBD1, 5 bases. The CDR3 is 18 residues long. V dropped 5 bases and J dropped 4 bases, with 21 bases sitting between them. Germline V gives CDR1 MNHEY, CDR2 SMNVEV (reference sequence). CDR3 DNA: TGTGCCAGCAGTCGGAACCCGCCCGCTCGGGGGTATAATTCACCCCTCCACTTT. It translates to CASSRNPPARGYNSPLHF.

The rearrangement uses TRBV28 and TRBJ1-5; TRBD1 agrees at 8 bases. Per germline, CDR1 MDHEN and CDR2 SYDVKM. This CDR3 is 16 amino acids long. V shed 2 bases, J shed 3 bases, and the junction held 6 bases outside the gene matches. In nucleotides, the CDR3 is TGTGCCAGCAGTTTAAGGCCGGGACAGGACAATCAGCCCCAGCATTTT. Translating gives CASSLRPGQDNQPQHF.

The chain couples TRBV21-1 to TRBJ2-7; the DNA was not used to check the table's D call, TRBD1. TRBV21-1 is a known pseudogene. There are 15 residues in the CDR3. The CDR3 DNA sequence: TGTGCCAGCAGCAAAAGGGGCAGGGGGCCTTACGAGCAGTACGTC. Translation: CASSKRGRGPYEQYV.

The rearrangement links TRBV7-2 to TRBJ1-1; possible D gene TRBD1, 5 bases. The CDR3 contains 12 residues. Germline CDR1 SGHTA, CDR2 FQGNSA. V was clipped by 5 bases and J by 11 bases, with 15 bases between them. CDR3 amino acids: CASSDRGRWAFF. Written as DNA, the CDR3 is TGTGCCAGCAGCGATAGGGGCCGGTGGGCTTTCTTT.

CDR3 DNA sequence: TGCGCCAGCAGCTTGGCGGCGGCCCAAGAGACCCAGTACTTC. As protein: CASSLAAAQETQYF. The gene calls are TRBV5-1 and TRBJ2-5; no firm D call. V shed 0 bases and J shed 1 base, with 7 bases lying between them. Germline V gives CDR1 SGHRS, CDR2 YFSETQ. The CDR3 has 14 residues. The full variable domain, completed using reference TRBV5-1 and TRBJ2-5, is KAGVTQTPRYLIKTRGQQVTLSCSPISGHRSVSWYQQTPGQGLQFLFEYFSETQRNKGNFPGRFSGRQFSNSRSEMNVSTLELGDSALYLCASSLAAAQETQYFGPGTRLLVL.

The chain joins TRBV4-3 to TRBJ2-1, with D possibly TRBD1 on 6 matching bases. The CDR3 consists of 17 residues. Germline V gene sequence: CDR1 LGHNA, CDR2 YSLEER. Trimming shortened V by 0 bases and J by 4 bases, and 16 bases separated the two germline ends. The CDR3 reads CASSQDWSGAEYNEQFF. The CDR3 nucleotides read TGCGCCAGCAGCCAAGATTGGTCAGGGGCCGAGTACAATGAGCAGTTCTTC.

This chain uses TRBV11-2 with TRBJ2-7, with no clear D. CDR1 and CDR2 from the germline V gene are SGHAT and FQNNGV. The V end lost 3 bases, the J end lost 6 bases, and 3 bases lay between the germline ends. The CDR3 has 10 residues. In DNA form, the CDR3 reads TGTGCCAGCAGCTTCAGCGAGCAGTACTTC. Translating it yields CASSFSEQYF.

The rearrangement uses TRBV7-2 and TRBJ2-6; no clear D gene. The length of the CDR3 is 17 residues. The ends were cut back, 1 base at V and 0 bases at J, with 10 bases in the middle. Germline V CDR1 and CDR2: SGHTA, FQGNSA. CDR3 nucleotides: TGTGCCAGCAGCTTAGTTGCAGTCATCTCTGGGGCCAACGTCCTGACTTTC. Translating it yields CASSLVAVISGANVLTF.

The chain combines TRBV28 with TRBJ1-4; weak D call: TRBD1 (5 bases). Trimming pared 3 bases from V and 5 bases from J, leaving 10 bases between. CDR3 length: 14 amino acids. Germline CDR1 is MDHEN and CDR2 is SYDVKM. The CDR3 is CASSFPRANEKLFF. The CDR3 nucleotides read TGTGCCAGCAGTTTCCCCAGGGCAAATGAAAAACTGTTTTTT.

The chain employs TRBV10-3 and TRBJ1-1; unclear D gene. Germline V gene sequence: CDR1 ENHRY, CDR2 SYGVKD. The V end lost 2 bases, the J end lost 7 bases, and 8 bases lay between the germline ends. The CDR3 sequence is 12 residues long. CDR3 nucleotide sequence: TGTGCCATCAGTGAGGCTGGGAGTGAAGCTTTCTTT. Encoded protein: CAISEAGSEAFF.

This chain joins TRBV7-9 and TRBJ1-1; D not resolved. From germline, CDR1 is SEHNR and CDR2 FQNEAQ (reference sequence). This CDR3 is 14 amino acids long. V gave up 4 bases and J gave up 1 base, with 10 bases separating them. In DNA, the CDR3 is TGTGCCAGCAGCTACACCGGGAGGAACACTGAAGCTTTCTTT. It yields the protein CASSYTGRNTEAFF.

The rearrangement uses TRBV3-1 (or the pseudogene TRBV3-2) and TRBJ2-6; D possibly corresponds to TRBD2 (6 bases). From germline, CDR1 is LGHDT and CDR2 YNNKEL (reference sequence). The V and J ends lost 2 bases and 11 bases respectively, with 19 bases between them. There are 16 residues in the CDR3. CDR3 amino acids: CASSQSGGSGFDVLTF. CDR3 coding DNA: TGTGCCAGCAGCCAATCTGGAGGGAGTGGATTCGACGTCCTGACTTTC.

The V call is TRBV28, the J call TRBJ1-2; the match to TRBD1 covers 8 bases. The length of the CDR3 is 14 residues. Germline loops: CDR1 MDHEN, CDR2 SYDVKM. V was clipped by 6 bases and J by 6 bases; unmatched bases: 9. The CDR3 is CASSPMTGEHGYTF. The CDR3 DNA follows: TGTGCCAGCAGCCCGATGACAGGGGAACATGGCTACACCTTC.

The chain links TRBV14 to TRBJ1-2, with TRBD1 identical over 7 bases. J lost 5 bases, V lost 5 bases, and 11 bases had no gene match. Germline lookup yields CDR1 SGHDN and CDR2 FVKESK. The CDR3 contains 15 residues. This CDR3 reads CASSAAGTASYGYTF. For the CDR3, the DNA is TGTGCCAGCAGCGCCGCCGGGACAGCCTCTTATGGCTACACCTTC.